This T cell receptor (beta chain) was recorded in a study of blood T cell repertoires in COVID-19. Clones were read by immunoSEQ multiplex PCR, and TCRdb kept only the in-frame ones, dropping some. Here the sample spans approximately 230,000 clones, about 90% being singletons. Germline CDR1 SGHRS, CDR2 YFSETQ. The CDR3 runs 18 residues. V dropped 0 bases and J dropped 4; count of bases not matched to a gene: 11. The chain couples TRBV5-1 to TRBJ1-4; 8 nucleotides match TRBD1. The sequence derives from a man older than 75 with acute or convalescent COVID-19. The sequenced sample was peripheral blood. The CDR3 nucleotides are TGCGCCAGCAGCTTGGGCGCAGGACAGGGACTCGATAATGAAAAACTGTTTTTT. It yields the protein CASSLGAGQGLDNEKLFF. The variable domain in full, completed from reference TRBV5-1 and TRBJ1-4, reads KAGVTQTPRYLIKTRGQQVTLSCSPISGHRSVSWYQQTPGQGLQFLFEYFSETQRNKGNFPGRFSGRQFSNSRSEMNVSTLELGDSALYLCASSLGAGQGLDNEKLFFGSGTQLSVL.